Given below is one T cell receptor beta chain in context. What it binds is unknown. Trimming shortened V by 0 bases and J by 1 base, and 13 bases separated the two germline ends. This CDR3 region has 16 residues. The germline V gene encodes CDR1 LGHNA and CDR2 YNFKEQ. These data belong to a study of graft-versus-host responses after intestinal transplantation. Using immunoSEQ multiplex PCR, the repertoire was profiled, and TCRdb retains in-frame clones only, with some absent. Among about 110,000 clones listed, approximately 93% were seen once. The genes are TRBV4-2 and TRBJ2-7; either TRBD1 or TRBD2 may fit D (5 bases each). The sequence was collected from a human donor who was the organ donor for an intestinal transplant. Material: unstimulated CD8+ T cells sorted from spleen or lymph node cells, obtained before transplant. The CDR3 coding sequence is TGTGCCAGCAGCCAAGAGTCGGGGCCCGGATCCTACGAGCAGTACTTC. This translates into CASSQESGPGSYEQYF.